The 29 T cell receptor beta chains below were found in one sample sequenced in a study of cytomegalovirus exposure and HLA in healthy donors. Both 60 Vbeta primers and 13 Jbeta primers went into the PCR. Only in-frame clones appear in the TCRdb table, and some are missing; sequencing was by immunoSEQ multiplex PCR. The sample shows about 88,000 clones, 70% to 90% of them seen only once. Sequencing was done on a sample of PBMCs. The origin of the receptors is a man between 18 and 35 years old in good health and CMV-seronegative.

The genes are TRBV9 and TRBJ2-1; 8 bases align to TRBD1. CDR3 length equals 16 residues. The germline V gene encodes CDR1 SGDLS and CDR2 YYNGEE. Trimming removed 4 bases from V and 2 bases from J; junction bases left unmatched: 8. The CDR3 nucleotides read TGTGCCAGCAGCCCTACAGGACAGGGAACCTACAATGAGCAGTTCTTC. As protein: CASSPTGQGTYNEQFF.

This rearrangement joins TRBV2 to TRBJ2-3; no clear D. With 0 bases removed from V and 7 bases from J, the gap between germline ends came to 8 bases. Germline V gives CDR1 SNHLY, CDR2 FYNNEI. The CDR3 contains 13 residues. The CDR3 DNA reads TGTGCCAGCAGTGAAGCGCGAGCTCATACGCAGTATTTT. Residues: CASSEARAHTQYF.

This sequence joins TRBV28 and TRBJ2-1, with 8 bases aligning to TRBD1. Germline values: CDR1 MDHEN, CDR2 SYDVKM. The CDR3 runs to 14 residues. V was clipped by 7 bases and J by 8 bases; unmatched bases: 10. The CDR3 DNA reads TGTGCCAGCATAGGCAGGGGGCTGTCGGATGAGCAGTTCTTC. The encoded protein is CASIGRGLSDEQFF.

The chain links TRBV25-1 to TRBJ2-7, with D perhaps TRBD2 (5 bases). The CDR3 consists of 14 residues. Germline CDR1 reads MGHDK; CDR2 reads SYGVNS. V lost 3 bases, J lost 2 bases, and 11 bases lay in between. The CDR3 bases are TGTGCCAGCAGTGATGAGGAGGTAACCTACGAGCAGTACTTC. This codes for CASSDEEVTYEQYF.

This clone has only one observation. The rearrangement uses TRBV28 and TRBJ2-7; 16 bases are shared with TRBD2. With V trimmed by 5 bases and J by 4 bases, 2 bases remained unmatched. Germline V gene lookup returns CDR1 MDHEN and CDR2 SYDVKM. The CDR3 loop spans 15 amino acids. The CDR3 here is CASSLGLAGGYEQYF. In nucleotides, the CDR3 is TGTGCCAGCAGTCTGGGACTAGCGGGAGGGTACGAGCAGTACTTC.

The chain combines TRBV27 with TRBJ1-1, with D maybe TRBD1 (6 bases). CDR3 size: 15 residues. The V gene lost 3 bases and the J gene lost 4 bases, with 15 bases spanning the gap. In germline, CDR1 is MNHEY, CDR2 SMNVEV (reference sequence). CDR3 residues: CASSFLKTGPTEAFF. The CDR3 DNA reads TGTGCCAGCAGTTTCCTGAAGACAGGACCCACTGAAGCTTTCTTT.

This rearrangement joins TRBV4-2 to TRBJ1-5; the D is unclear. This CDR3 is 15 amino acids long. The V gene's germline CDR1 is LGHNA and CDR2 YNFKEQ. V gave up 0 bases and J gave up 6 bases, with 12 bases separating them. Here the CDR3 reads CASSQDSGLGQPQHF. In DNA, the CDR3 is TGTGCCAGCAGCCAAGATAGCGGGTTGGGTCAGCCCCAGCATTTT.

This chain links TRBV7-2 with TRBJ2-7; TRBD2 agrees at 7 bases. CDR1 SGHTA and CDR2 FQGNSA come from the germline V gene. CDR3 length: 15 residues. With 4 bases clipped from V and 7 bases from J, the junction kept 13 bases outside the gene matches. The CDR3 DNA follows: TGTGCCAGCAGCTCCCGGGTAGCGGGTTCGGGGGAGCAGTACTTC. Encoded protein: CASSSRVAGSGEQYF.

V usage is TRBV18 and J usage is TRBJ2-7, with 9 bases matching TRBD1. Germline CDR1 and CDR2: KGHSH and LQKENI. V trimming: 2 bases; J trimming: 2 bases; junction bases outside the gene matches: 10. CDR3 length: 17 residues. The CDR3 protein is CASSPFRDRELAYEQYF. CDR3 sequence (DNA): TGTGCCAGCTCACCATTCAGGGACAGGGAACTCGCCTACGAGCAGTACTTC.

V usage is TRBV27 and J usage is TRBJ2-2, with 9 bases matching TRBD1. The CDR3 runs 16 residues. V lost 6 bases, J lost 6 bases, and 11 bases stayed unmatched. The germline V gene encodes CDR1 MNHEY and CDR2 SMNVEV (reference sequence). The CDR3 DNA reads as TGTGCCAGCAGAAAAATGGGACAGGGCAATCCCGGGGAGCTGTTTTTT. It translates to CASRKMGQGNPGELFF.

The rearrangement uses TRBV28 and TRBJ2-7; 9 nucleotides agree with TRBD1. Looked up from germline, CDR1 is MDHEN and CDR2 is SYDVKM. The ends lost 4 bases at V and 4 bases at J; junction bases unmatched: 11. This CDR3 is 16 amino acids long. The CDR3 reads CASSSSGTGNIYEQYF. DNA of the CDR3: TGTGCCAGCAGTTCCTCCGGGACAGGGAATATTTACGAGCAGTACTTC.

This clone was observed once. V is TRBV5-4 and J is TRBJ1-2, with D maybe TRBD1 (6 bases). This CDR3 has 18 residues. Trimming shortened V by 0 bases and J by 3 bases, and 21 bases separated the two germline ends. From germline, CDR1 is SGHNT and CDR2 YYREEE (reference sequence). The chain's CDR3 is CASSLGIQIQGSDYGYTF. The CDR3 region has the DNA TGTGCCAGCAGCTTGGGAATCCAGATACAGGGAAGCGACTATGGCTACACCTTC.

The CDR3 sequence is CASTTSSGLAGGTHNEQFF. The DNA of the CDR3 is TGTGCCAGCACCACTTCGTCGGGACTAGCGGGGGGGACACACAATGAGCAGTTCTTC. V is TRBV28 and J is TRBJ2-1, with 16 bases identical to TRBD2. Germline CDR1 is MDHEN and CDR2 is SYDVKM. The length of the CDR3 is 19 residues. V shed 7 bases, J shed 5 bases, and the junction held 14 bases outside the gene matches.

The chain joins TRBV19 to TRBJ2-5; TRBD1 agrees at 9 bases. CDR3 length: 16 residues. Losses at the gene ends were 5 bases for V and 5 bases for J; bases not matched to a gene: 12. CDR1 and CDR2 (germline): LNHDA, SQIVND (reference sequence). This CDR3 is CASSPEQGAKLETQYF. CDR3 coding DNA: TGTGCCAGTAGTCCCGAACAGGGGGCGAAATTGGAGACCCAGTACTTC. Filled out from reference TRBV19 and TRBJ2-5, the complete variable domain reads DGGITQSPKYLFRKEGQNVTLSCEQNLNHDAMYWYRQDPGQGLRLIYYSQIVNDFQKGDIAEGYSVSREKKESFPLTVTSAQKNPTAFYLCASSPEQGAKLETQYFGPGTRLLVL.

This chain uses TRBV2 with TRBJ2-7; a weak D match, TRBD1 (7 bases). CDR1 and CDR2 from the germline V gene are SNHLY and FYNNEI. This CDR3 has 12 residues. The V end was cut by 6 bases, the J end by 4 bases, with 10 bases between. CDR3 nucleotide sequence: TGTGCCAGCAGGGGGGGACAGTACGAGCAGTACTTC. As protein: CASRGGQYEQYF.

V and J are TRBV28 and TRBJ1-6; unclear D gene. Germline V gives CDR1 MDHEN, CDR2 SYDVKM. This CDR3 region has 15 residues. V was trimmed by 4 bases and J by 9 bases, leaving 16 bases between them. CDR3 nucleotides: TGTGCCAGCAGTTCTCTCTCAGGCTCTCTTTCACCCCTCCACTTT. This encodes CASSSLSGSLSPLHF.

The rearrangement joins TRBV5-4 to TRBJ2-7; tentatively, D is TRBD1 (5 bases). V was pared by 0 bases and J by 1 base, with 8 bases between. In germline, CDR1 is SGHNT, CDR2 YYREEE (reference sequence). This CDR3 spans 14 amino acids. In DNA, the CDR3 is TGTGCCAGCAGCTTGGGGGGCATATCCTACGAGCAGTACTTC. It encodes CASSLGGISYEQYF.

The V call is TRBV19, the J call TRBJ2-2, with TRBD1 matching over 9 bases. Germline CDR1 reads LNHDA; CDR2 reads SQIVND (reference sequence). V gave up 5 bases and J gave up 5 bases; unmatched junction bases: 9. CDR3 length: 16 amino acids. The CDR3 protein is CASSEWAGTGTGELFF. CDR3 DNA sequence: TGTGCCAGTAGTGAATGGGCCGGGACAGGGACCGGGGAGCTGTTTTTT.

The chain is built from TRBV7-6 and TRBJ2-6; 7 nucleotides match TRBD1. Germline CDR1 SGHVS, CDR2 FNYEAQ. J lost 0 bases, V lost 0 bases, and 11 bases had no gene match. The CDR3 length is 20 residues. The CDR3 nucleotides are TGTGCCAGCAGCTTAGCCCCAAGACAGGGTACAAGCTCTGGGGCCAACGTCCTGACTTTC. Translated: CASSLAPRQGTSSGANVLTF.

The V and J genes are TRBV7-3 and TRBJ1-1, with D possibly being TRBD1 (6 bases). Germline V gene data show CDR1 as SGHTA and CDR2 as FQGTGA. The ends were cut back, 0 bases at V and 0 bases at J, with 11 bases in the middle. The CDR3 is 16 amino acids. The CDR3 is CASSLTPQGLNTEAFF. CDR3 nucleotides: TGTGCCAGCAGCTTAACGCCACAGGGACTGAACACTGAAGCTTTCTTT. Variable domain in full (rest from reference TRBV7-3 and TRBJ1-1): GAGVSQTPSNKVTEKGKYVELRCDPISGHTALYWYRQSLGQGPEFLIYFQGTGAADDSGLPNDRFFAVRPEGSVSTLKIQRTERGDSAVYLCASSLTPQGLNTEAFFGQGTRLTVV.

V and J are TRBV27 and TRBJ2-5, with TRBD2 matching 11 bases. Germline V CDR1 and CDR2: MNHEY, SMNVEV (reference sequence). This CDR3 region has 16 residues. After removal of 4 bases from V and 11 bases from J, the junction contained 15 bases not matched to a gene. Written as DNA, the CDR3 is TGTGCCAGCAGTTCCTTAGCGGGAGGGCCCTCGGGAGAGCAGTACTTC. This translates into CASSSLAGGPSGEQYF.

V and J are TRBV19 and TRBJ1-6; tentatively, D is TRBD1 (6 bases). The CDR3 runs to 15 residues. Germline V lookup: CDR1 LNHDA, CDR2 SQIVND (reference sequence). Trimming took 1 base from V and 13 from J, leaving 17 bases between them. CDR3 residues: CASSIGTELRLPLHF. DNA for the CDR3: TGTGCCAGTAGTATAGGGACAGAGCTACGTCTGCCCCTCCACTTT.

This chain joins TRBV28 and TRBJ1-1; D may be TRBD1 (6 bases). CDR3 length: 13 residues. Germline V gene data show CDR1 as MDHEN and CDR2 as SYDVKM. Trimming removed 6 bases from V and 0 bases from J, with 8 bases in between. The CDR3 loop reads CASRTGLNTEAFF. CDR3 DNA sequence: TGTGCCAGCAGGACAGGCCTGAACACTGAAGCTTTCTTT.

V gene TRBV2 combines with J gene TRBJ2-5; 11 bases map to TRBD1. This CDR3 is built from 17 residues. V lost 6 bases to trimming and J lost 5 bases; unmatched junction nucleotides: 14. Germline CDR1 is SNHLY and CDR2 is FYNNEI. The CDR3 sequence is CASSERGDRGVSETQYF. CDR3 sequence (DNA): TGTGCCAGCAGCGAAAGAGGGGACAGGGGGGTGTCGGAGACCCAGTACTTC.

This sequence joins TRBV2 and TRBJ2-1; D uncertain. The CDR3 extends over 12 amino acids. Germline V lookup: CDR1 SNHLY, CDR2 FYNNEI. V gave up 7 bases and J gave up 5 bases, with 9 bases separating them. This CDR3 is CASNLFNNEQFF. CDR3 sequence (DNA): TGTGCCAGCAATTTGTTTAACAATGAGCAGTTCTTC.

This clone has a handful of counts. V usage is TRBV9 and J usage is TRBJ2-7, with 10 bases fitting TRBD2. V was clipped by 4 bases and J by 0 bases; unmatched bases: 7. Per germline, CDR1 SGDLS and CDR2 YYNGEE. CDR3 length: 16 amino acids. The CDR3 reads CASSPSSGRFSYEQYF. DNA for the CDR3: TGTGCCAGCAGCCCGAGTAGCGGGAGGTTCTCCTACGAGCAGTACTTC.

This rearrangement joins TRBV11-2 to TRBJ2-1; 11 bases are shared with TRBD2. CDR3 length equals 15 residues. V shed 1 base and J 8 bases; nucleotides not matched to a gene: 4. Germline CDR1 reads SGHAT; CDR2 reads FQNNGV. The CDR3 DNA reads TGTGCCAGCAGCTTAGTAGCGGGAGGGAGGGATGAGCAGTTCTTC. Encoded protein: CASSLVAGGRDEQFF.

This chain uses TRBV19 with TRBJ2-7; 11 bases agree with TRBD2. CDR1 is LNHDA, CDR2 SQIVND, per germline (reference sequence). The junction had 6 bases not matched to a gene; V was cut back by 3 bases and J by 5 bases. This CDR3 is built from 15 residues. The CDR3 coding sequence is TGTGCCAGTAGTATTATAGCGGGAGGGCCCCACGAGCAGTACTTC. It encodes CASSIIAGGPHEQYF.

The chain has TRBV6-5 and TRBJ1-1; no reliable D call. The CDR3 consists of 12 residues. V dropped 2 bases and J dropped 1 base, with 2 bases sitting between them. Germline-derived CDR1 and CDR2 are MNHEY and SVGAGI. The CDR3: CASSYRNTEAFF. CDR3 sequence (DNA): TGTGCCAGCAGTTACCGGAACACTGAAGCTTTCTTT.